A selection of T cell receptor beta chains follows, all from one sample in a study of CD8 T cells in ankylosing spondylitis. MiXCR was run by TCRdb on the 5' RACE reads, yielding one entry per CDR3 protein. The data show roughly 130,000 distinct CDR3 sequences, about a tenth seen once. The source material was blood, either unsorted or a sorted T cell fraction (not recorded which). Every receptor here comes from a male donor with ankylosing spondylitis or in good health (not recorded which). Both conserved end residues are part of each CDR3. D genes are given only for firm matches. Rows may omit the clone size; those that give it use once, few, many or a size class.

once	TRBV20-1	TRBJ2-3	TRBD2	TGCTGTGCTAGAGTATTTTCCGGGACTAGCGGTAGCACAGATACGCAGTATTTT	CCARVFSGTSGSTDTQYF
-	TRBV6-2/TRBV6-3	TRBJ2-7	TRBD1	TGTGCCAGCAGGGGACAGGACGTTACCTACGAGCAGTACTTC	CASRGQDVTYEQYF
many	TRBV11-2	TRBJ2-2	-	TGTGCCAGCAGCGTACTTCCGGGACAAGGACCAACCGGGGAGCTGTTTTTT	CASSVLPGQGPTGELFF
many	TRBV6-1	TRBJ2-7	TRBD1	TGTGCCAGCAGCCGGGACAGGAGAACCTACGAGCAGTACTTC	CASSRDRRTYEQYF
few	TRBV5-1	TRBJ2-1	TRBD2	TGCGCCAGCAAGCGGGAGGGTCCCTACAATGAGCAGTTCTTC	CASKREGPYNEQFF
many	TRBV10-3	TRBJ2-3	TRBD2	TGTGCCATCAGTGAATGGGGCGGACTAGCGGGGGCACAAGATACGCAGTATTTT	CAISEWGGLAGAQDTQYF
many	TRBV6-6	TRBJ2-5	-	TGTGCCAGCAGTTACCTCAAGGACCAGTACTTC	CASSYLKDQYF
few	TRBV20-1	TRBJ2-2	TRBD2	TGCAGTGCGAGAGGACTAGCGGGACTCACCGGGGAGCTGTTTTTT	CSARGLAGLTGELFF
many	TRBV15	TRBJ2-1	TRBD2	TGTGCCACCAGCAGCAACGGGAGGAGCAATGAGCAGTTCTTC	CATSSNGRSNEQFF
-	TRBV24-1	TRBJ2-3	TRBD1	TGTGCCACCAGTGATCGGGGACAGGTCGATAATTCGAATACGCAGTATTTT	CATSDRGQVDNSNTQYF
few	TRBV5-1	TRBJ2-1	TRBD2	TGCGCCAGCACGCTAGCGGGACCTTACAATGAGCAGTTCTTC	CASTLAGPYNEQFF
many	TRBV24-1	TRBJ2-1	TRBD1	TGTGCCACCAGTGATTCTCCGGGACAGGGGTCCAATGAGCAGTTCTTC	CATSDSPGQGSNEQFF
-	TRBV20-1	TRBJ2-7	-	TGCAGTGCTAGGACGGACAGCTTCTCCTACGAGCAGTACTTC	CSARTDSFSYEQYF
many	TRBV5-1	TRBJ2-5	-	TGCGCCAGCAAGGGGACGGGGATCGAAGAGACCCAGTACTTC	CASKGTGIEETQYF
many	TRBV12-3/TRBV12-4	TRBJ2-1	TRBD2	TGTGCCAGCAGTCCGAGAGGGGTCCGGGACTACGACAATGAGCAGTTCTTC	CASSPRGVRDYDNEQFF
many	TRBV5-1	TRBJ2-5	-	TGCGCCAGCAGCTTGTCTGGCAGACAAGAGACCCAGTACTTC	CASSLSGRQETQYF
many	TRBV3-1	TRBJ2-3	-	TGTGCCAGCAGCCAAAGTGCTAGTGAGGGTACGCAGTATTTT	CASSQSASEGTQYF
many	TRBV10-3	TRBJ2-1	-	TGTGCCATCAGTGAGTCGAGGGACGAGTATGATGAGCAGTTCTTC	CAISESRDEYDEQFF
-	TRBV7-3	TRBJ1-5	-	TGTGCCAGCAGCTTACAGGCGTCCAACAATCAGCCCCAGCATTTT	CASSLQASNNQPQHF
-	TRBV6-5	TRBJ2-1	-	TGTGCCAGCAGGGGCCCTACCAATGAGCAGTTCTTC	CASRGPTNEQFF
many	TRBV27	TRBJ2-7	-	TGTGCCAGCAACCAGCCCGGGGCAGGGTACAACGAGCAGTACTTC	CASNQPGAGYNEQYF
many	TRBV7-2	TRBJ2-1	TRBD2	TGTGCCAGCAGCTTACAAGCGGGAGGGAGGTACGGTGAGCAGTTCTTC	CASSLQAGGRYGEQFF
few	TRBV4-1	TRBJ1-2	-	TGCGCCAGCAGCCAAGATCTTTTTGGGCTTGTTCGGGGCAGGAATGGCTACACCTTC	CASSQDLFGLVRGRNGYTF
many	TRBV20-1	TRBJ2-1	-	TGCAGTGCGCGCGAAAGCTCCTACAATGAGCAGTTCTTC	CSARESSYNEQFF
many	TRBV12-3/TRBV12-4	TRBJ2-5	TRBD2	TGTGCCAGCAGTTCAGGACTAGCGGGAGGGCTCGAGACCCAGTACTTC	CASSSGLAGGLETQYF
many	TRBV7-6	TRBJ2-3	-	TGTGCCAGCAGACGAATCACAGATACGCAGTATTTT	CASRRITDTQYF
many	TRBV4-1	TRBJ2-2	TRBD1	TGCGCCAGCAGCCACCCCCAGACAGGGCCTCGCGGGGAGCTGTTTTTT	CASSHPQTGPRGELFF
many	TRBV20-1	TRBJ2-1	TRBD2	TGCAGTGCTAGCCGGGGGGGCATCTACAATGAGCAGTTCTTC	CSASRGGIYNEQFF
-	TRBV4-2	TRBJ2-6	-	TGTGCCAGCAGCCAAGATCTTGCTCAGGGTAGGGCCAACGTCCTGACTTTC	CASSQDLAQGRANVLTF
many	TRBV5-5	TRBJ1-4	-	TGTGCCAGCAGCTTGGGCCACGGGGCGTTTAATGAAAAACTGTTTTTT	CASSLGHGAFNEKLFF
many	TRBV4-1	TRBJ2-3	-	TGCGCCAGCAGCATGAGCACAGATACGCAGTATTTT	CASSMSTDTQYF
few	TRBV28	TRBJ2-7	-	TGTGCCAGCAGTTTCACAGGTCCCTACGAGCAGTACTTC	CASSFTGPYEQYF
-	TRBV3-1	TRBJ1-2	-	TGTGCCAGCAGCCAAGATCGGGCAGGCTATGGCTACACCTTC	CASSQDRAGYGYTF
many	TRBV21-1	TRBJ2-1	-	TGTGCCAGCAGCAAAGCGGGGGCGGGACAGGGACACGATGAGCAGTTCTTC	CASSKAGAGQGHDEQFF
many	TRBV20-1	TRBJ2-3	-	TGCAGTGCTACCCTTTTAGGCTCCACAGATACGCAGTATTTT	CSATLLGSTDTQYF
-	TRBV5-1	TRBJ2-4	TRBD1	TGCGCCAGCAGCTTATACAGGGGCGACATTCAGTACTTC	CASSLYRGDIQYF
-	TRBV20-1	TRBJ2-1	TRBD2	TGCTGTGCTAGAAATGCGGGAGGACCCGACTACAATGAGCAGTTCTTC	CCARNAGGPDYNEQFF
many	TRBV12-3/TRBV12-4	TRBJ2-7	-	TGTGCCAGCAGTTTAAGGGACGTGCAGTACTTC	CASSLRDVQYF
-	TRBV5-1	TRBJ2-5	-	TGCGCCAGCAGCTTGGTTATTTTCGGCCAAGAGACCCAGTACTTC	CASSLVIFGQETQYF
many	TRBV20-1	TRBJ2-1	-	TGCAGTGCCCAATGGCGCAGGAATGAGCAGTTCTTC	CSAQWRRNEQFF
-	TRBV20-1	TRBJ2-7	TRBD1	TGCAGTGCTAGAGAAAGGGTCGGAATGATGGGACAGGGCTACGAGCAGTACTTC	CSARERVGMMGQGYEQYF
few	TRBV7-8	TRBJ2-5	-	TGTGCCAGCAGCTTAGGCGACAGAGGGGCGCGGGAGACCCAGTACTTC	CASSLGDRGARETQYF
-	TRBV7-3	TRBJ2-7	-	TGTGCCAGCAGCTTAACTCGGTTAAAGAAGACGGACCCTCATTCCTACGAGCAGTACTTC	CASSLTRLKKTDPHSYEQYF
-	TRBV6-4	TRBJ1-1	-	TGTGCCAGCAGTGACTCGGGGGGGAACAGTGAAGCTTTCTTT	CASSDSGGNSEAFF
-	TRBV30	TRBJ1-1	-	TGTGCCTGGAGTGTACGTACGAGGGAGAACACTGAAGCTTTCTTT	CAWSVRTRENTEAFF
many	TRBV4-1	TRBJ1-1	TRBD1	TGCGCCAGCAGCCAACCGGGACAGGGCGAAGCTTTCTTT	CASSQPGQGEAFF
-	TRBV12-3/TRBV12-4	TRBJ2-3	TRBD1	TGTGCCAGCGATTCCGGGACAGGGACAGATACGCAGTATTTT	CASDSGTGTDTQYF
-	TRBV7-2	TRBJ2-7	-	TGTGCCAGCAGCTTATCCGGTCCCCACTACGAACAGTACTTC	CASSLSGPHYEQYF
many	TRBV12-3/TRBV12-4	TRBJ2-7	-	TGTGCCAGCAGTTTAGTACAGGGCCCAGCCTACGAGCAGTACTTC	CASSLVQGPAYEQYF